This T cell receptor beta chain was recovered during a study of cytomegalovirus exposure and HLA in healthy donors. Notes on the study in general: In a later analysis, parvovirus B19, influenza, CMV and Epstein-Barr virus appeared linked to several top co-occurrence clusters. Approximately 160 TCR beta chains were listed as cytomegalovirus-associated. Later on, a genetic analysis was performed. It linked a missense variant in DCLRE1C with V- and J-gene trimming of TCR beta. Reportedly, TCR beta sequences accurately predicted HLA-A and HLA-B alleles in most subjects.

This clone appeared a few times. The target antigen is unknown. 60 Vbeta and 13 Jbeta primers were used in PCR. Data came from immunoSEQ multiplex PCR; TCRdb stores just in-frame clones and leaves some out. This sample has 120,000 to 150,000 clones; approximately 73% occur once, and the top ten carry 1.3%. This TCR was sampled from a woman aged 35 to 49 in good health and CMV-seronegative. Material for sequencing was PBMCs.

The CDR3 region is CASSYSDRVFLSGYTF. CDR3 sequence (DNA): TGTGCCAGCAGTTACTCGGACAGGGTGTTTTTATCGGGCTACACCTTC. The chain uses TRBV6-5 and TRBJ1-2, with 8 bases aligning to TRBD1. The V segment lost 0 bases and the J segment 8 bases; nucleotides outside the gene matches: 11. CDR1 and CDR2 from the germline V gene are MNHEY and SVGAGI. This CDR3 contains 16 residues.